This T cell receptor (beta chain) was captured by sequencing in a study of PD-L1 blockade in urothelial cancer. Overall study results and limits: Blood TCR clonality below the median before treatment was a predictor of better survival.

Sequenced by immunoSEQ multiplex PCR; TCRdb stores in-frame clones only, minus some. The data show almost 90,000 clones, with over 80% seen just once and roughly 1.9% held by the top ten. In the case of this clone: What it binds is not known.

CDR3 length: 16 residues. V gave up 6 bases and J gave up 0 bases, with 16 bases separating them. Germline-derived CDR1 and CDR2 are SGHNT and YYREEE (reference sequence). The time point was: pretreatment peripheral blood. Urothelial carcinoma affected the patients, and it was locally advanced or metastatic. The TCR originated in a man in his 60s with urothelial cancer. The V gene is TRBV5-4, the J gene TRBJ2-1; the D gene is possibly TRBD2 (7 bases). The sample in question was PBMCs, obtained around atezolizumab (anti-PD-L1) treatment. The CDR3 here is CASILGGPNSYNEQFF. DNA for the CDR3: TGTGCCAGCATACTCGGGGGGCCAAACTCCTACAATGAGCAGTTCTTC.